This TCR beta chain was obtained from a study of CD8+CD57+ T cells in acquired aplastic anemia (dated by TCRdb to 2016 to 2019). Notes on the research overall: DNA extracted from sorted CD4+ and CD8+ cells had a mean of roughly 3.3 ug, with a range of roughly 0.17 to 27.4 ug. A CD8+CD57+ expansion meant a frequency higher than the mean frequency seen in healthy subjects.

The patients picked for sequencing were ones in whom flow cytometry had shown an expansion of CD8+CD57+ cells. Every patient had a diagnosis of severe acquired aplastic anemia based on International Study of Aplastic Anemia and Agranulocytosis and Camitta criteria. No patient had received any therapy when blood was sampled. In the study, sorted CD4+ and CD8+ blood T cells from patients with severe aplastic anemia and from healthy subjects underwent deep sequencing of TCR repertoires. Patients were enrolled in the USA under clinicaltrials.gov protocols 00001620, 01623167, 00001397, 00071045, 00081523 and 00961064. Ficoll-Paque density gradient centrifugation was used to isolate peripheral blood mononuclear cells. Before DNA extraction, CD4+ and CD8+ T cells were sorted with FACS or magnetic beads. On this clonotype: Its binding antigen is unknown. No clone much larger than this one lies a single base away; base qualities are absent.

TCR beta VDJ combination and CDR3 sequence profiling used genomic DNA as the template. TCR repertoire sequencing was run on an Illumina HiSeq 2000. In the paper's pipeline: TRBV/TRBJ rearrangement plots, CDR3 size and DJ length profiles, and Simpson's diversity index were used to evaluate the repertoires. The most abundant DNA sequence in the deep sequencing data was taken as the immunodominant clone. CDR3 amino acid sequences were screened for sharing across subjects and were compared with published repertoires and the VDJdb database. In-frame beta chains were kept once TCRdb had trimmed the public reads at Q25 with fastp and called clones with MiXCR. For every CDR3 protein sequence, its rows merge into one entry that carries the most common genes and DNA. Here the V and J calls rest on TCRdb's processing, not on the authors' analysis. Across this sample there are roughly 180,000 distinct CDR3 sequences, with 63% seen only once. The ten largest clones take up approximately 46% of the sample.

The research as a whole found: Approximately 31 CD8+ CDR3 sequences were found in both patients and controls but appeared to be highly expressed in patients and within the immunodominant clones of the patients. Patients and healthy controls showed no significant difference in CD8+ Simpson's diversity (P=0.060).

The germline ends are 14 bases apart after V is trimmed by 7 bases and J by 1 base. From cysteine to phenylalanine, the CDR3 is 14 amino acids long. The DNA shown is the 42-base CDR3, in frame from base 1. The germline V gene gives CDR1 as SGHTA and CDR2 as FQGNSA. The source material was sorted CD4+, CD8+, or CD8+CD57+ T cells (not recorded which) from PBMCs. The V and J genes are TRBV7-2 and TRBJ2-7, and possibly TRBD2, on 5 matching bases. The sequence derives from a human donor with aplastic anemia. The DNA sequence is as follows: TGTGCCAGCACAGTTCGGGGTAGTTCCTACGAGCAGTACTTC. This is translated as CASTVRGSSYEQYF.